This T cell receptor beta chain was recovered during a study of Graves' ophthalmopathy and Graves' hyperthyroidism. Findings of the study overall: A majority of expanded thyroid clonotypes exceeding 0.001 frequency were likewise present in blood.

Turning to this clonotype: Its antigen is not known. One end of the junction is discordant with germline, which a read error may explain.

The length of the CDR3 is 15 residues. Germline V CDR1 and CDR2: LGHNA, YNFKEQ. RNA transcripts were the template, and TCR beta CDR3 regions were amplified from them. First-round RT-PCR with HTBI primers preceded a second-round multiplex PCR. TCRdb re-derived calls from the multiplex PCR reads in MiXCR, one entry per CDR3 protein. The sample shows about 600,000 distinct CDR3 sequences, under 40% of them seen only once. This TCR derives from an adult man with Graves' hyperthyroidism. Sample: peripheral blood or thyroid tissue (not recorded which). The J gene is TRBJ1-6, the V gene TRBV4-2; TRBD1 aligns across 9 bases. DNA of the CDR3: TGTACCAGCAGCCAAGAAGGACAGGGGAATTCACCCCTCCACTTT. This codes for CTSSQEGQGNSPLHF.